Listed below are T cell receptor beta chains from one sample, sequenced in a study of blood T cell repertoires in COVID-19. Some clones are missing from TCRdb's copy, which holds only in-frame ones; the method was immunoSEQ multiplex PCR. The sample contains over 75,000 clones, roughly 82% of which appear only once. Material: peripheral blood. These receptors were taken from a human donor in a cohort sampled during active COVID-19. Each CDR3 is given with its conserved first and last residue. D genes are given only for firm matches. Not every row has a clone size; where given, it reads once, few, many or a size class.

CDR3nt: TGTGCCAGCAGTTTCTCGCACTCCACCACCTACAATGAGCAGTTCTTC; CDR3aa: CASSFSHSTTYNEQFF; abundance: -; v_gene: TRBV27; j_gene: TRBJ2-1; d_gene: -
CDR3nt: TGCAGTGCTCGTGGACTAGCGGCCTACGAGCAGTACTTC; CDR3aa: CSARGLAAYEQYF; abundance: -; v_gene: TRBV20-1; j_gene: TRBJ2-7; d_gene: TRBD2
CDR3nt: TGTGCCAGCAGTCCCTCTCGACAGGGGGCTCAGTACTTC; CDR3aa: CASSPSRQGAQYF; abundance: -; v_gene: TRBV6-2/TRBV6-3; j_gene: TRBJ2-5; d_gene: TRBD1
CDR3nt: TGCGCCAGCCGCAGGGACTGGTACAATGAGCAGTTCTTC; CDR3aa: CASRRDWYNEQFF; abundance: -; v_gene: TRBV5-1; j_gene: TRBJ2-1; d_gene: -
CDR3nt: TGTGCCAGCAGTCCCCTGCCGGTGAACACTGAAGCTTTCTTT; CDR3aa: CASSPLPVNTEAFF; abundance: -; v_gene: TRBV6-5; j_gene: TRBJ1-1; d_gene: -
CDR3nt: TGTGCCAGCAGCGTAGGGGGCGGATCCACGAACTACGAGCAGTACTTC; CDR3aa: CASSVGGGSTNYEQYF; abundance: -; v_gene: TRBV5-4; j_gene: TRBJ2-7; d_gene: TRBD1
CDR3nt: TGTGCCAGCAGCGGTCGGACCCGGGGGGGAGCTGGGGCCAACGTCCTGACTTTC; CDR3aa: CASSGRTRGGAGANVLTF; abundance: -; v_gene: TRBV5-6; j_gene: TRBJ2-6; d_gene: TRBD2
CDR3nt: TGTGCCAGCGGAGTTGGAAACACCATATATTTT; CDR3aa: CASGVGNTIYF; abundance: -; v_gene: TRBV6-6; j_gene: TRBJ1-3; d_gene: -
CDR3nt: TGTGCCAGCTCACCACTGCAGACTCGCGAGGTCGAGCAGTACTTC; CDR3aa: CASSPLQTREVEQYF; abundance: -; v_gene: TRBV18; j_gene: TRBJ2-7; d_gene: -
CDR3nt: TGTGCCAGCAGCTTAATGACTAGCGGGGGGTGGGCCACAGATACGCAGTATTTT; CDR3aa: CASSLMTSGGWATDTQYF; abundance: once; v_gene: TRBV7-2; j_gene: TRBJ2-3; d_gene: TRBD2
CDR3nt: TGTGCCAGCAGTTACTCACCGGGACAGGACGGACTGTTTTTT; CDR3aa: CASSYSPGQDGLFF; abundance: -; v_gene: TRBV6-5; j_gene: TRBJ1-4; d_gene: TRBD1
CDR3nt: TGTGCCAGCAACCTGAACCGGGGGGGGTACACCGGGGAGCTGTTTTTT; CDR3aa: CASNLNRGGYTGELFF; abundance: -; v_gene: TRBV7-9; j_gene: TRBJ2-2; d_gene: TRBD2
CDR3nt: TGTGCCAGCAGTTACAATCGGGAACAGCCCCAGCATTTT; CDR3aa: CASSYNREQPQHF; abundance: -; v_gene: TRBV6-2/TRBV6-3; j_gene: TRBJ1-5; d_gene: -
CDR3nt: TGTGCCAGCAGCTCCCCTTGGCGGAGCTCCTACGAGCAGTACTTC; CDR3aa: CASSSPWRSSYEQYF; abundance: -; v_gene: TRBV7-2; j_gene: TRBJ2-7; d_gene: -
CDR3nt: TGTGCCACCAGTGATTCCGGGGAATTCTATGGCTACACCTTC; CDR3aa: CATSDSGEFYGYTF; abundance: -; v_gene: TRBV24-1; j_gene: TRBJ1-2; d_gene: -
CDR3nt: TGTGCCAGCAGCGAGGATGCTAGCGGGGGATACGAGCAGTACTTC; CDR3aa: CASSEDASGGYEQYF; abundance: -; v_gene: TRBV9; j_gene: TRBJ2-7; d_gene: TRBD2
CDR3nt: TGCGCCAGCAGGGACAGGGATAGTGAGCAGTACTTC; CDR3aa: CASRDRDSEQYF; abundance: -; v_gene: TRBV23-1; j_gene: TRBJ2-7; d_gene: TRBD1
CDR3nt: TGTGCCTGGACTACCGGGACAGGGGTTTACGAGCAGTACTTC; CDR3aa: CAWTTGTGVYEQYF; abundance: -; v_gene: TRBV30; j_gene: TRBJ2-7; d_gene: TRBD1
CDR3nt: TGTGCCAGCAGCTTGGCCCCGGGGGTCACCTACGAGCAGTACTTC; CDR3aa: CASSLAPGVTYEQYF; abundance: -; v_gene: TRBV5-6; j_gene: TRBJ2-7; d_gene: -
CDR3nt: TGCGCCAGCACCTCGGGACAGGGTCTGACTGAAGCTTTCTTT; CDR3aa: CASTSGQGLTEAFF; abundance: -; v_gene: TRBV5-1; j_gene: TRBJ1-1; d_gene: TRBD1
CDR3nt: TGTGCCAGCAGTGCAATTATGGGTGGGAAGGGAGGAGGCTACACCTTC; CDR3aa: CASSAIMGGKGGGYTF; abundance: -; v_gene: TRBV28; j_gene: TRBJ1-2; d_gene: -
CDR3nt: TGTGCCAGCAGCCAATCGACAGGGGGAGGACACTATGGCTACACCTTC; CDR3aa: CASSQSTGGGHYGYTF; abundance: few; v_gene: TRBV7-8; j_gene: TRBJ1-2; d_gene: TRBD1